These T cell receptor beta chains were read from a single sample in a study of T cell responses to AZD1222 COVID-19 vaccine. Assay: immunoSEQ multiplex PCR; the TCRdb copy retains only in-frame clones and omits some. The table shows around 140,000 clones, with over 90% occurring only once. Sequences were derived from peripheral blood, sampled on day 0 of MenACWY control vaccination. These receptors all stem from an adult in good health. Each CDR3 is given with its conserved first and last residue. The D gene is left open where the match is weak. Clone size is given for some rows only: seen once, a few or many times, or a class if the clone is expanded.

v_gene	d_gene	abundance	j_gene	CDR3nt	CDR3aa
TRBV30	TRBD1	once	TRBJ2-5	TGTGCCTGGAGTGTACCGGCAGGGGGCATGGAGACCCAGTACTTC	CAWSVPAGGMETQYF
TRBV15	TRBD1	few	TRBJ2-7	TGTGCCACCAGCAGAGTTGTCTTACAGGGGCTCGACGAGCAGTACTTC	CATSRVVLQGLDEQYF
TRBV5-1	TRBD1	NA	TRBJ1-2	TGCGCCAGCAGCTTGGGGACAGGGGGCTTTGGCTACACCTTC	CASSLGTGGFGYTF
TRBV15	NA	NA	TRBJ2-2	TGTGCCACCAGCAGAGGGACTCTAGGAGCCGGGGAGCTGTTTTTT	CATSRGTLGAGELFF
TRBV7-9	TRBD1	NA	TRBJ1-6	TGTGCCGGTCAAACCCGGGACAGGAATTCACCCCTCCACTTT	CAGQTRDRNSPLHF
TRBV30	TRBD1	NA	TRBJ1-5	TGTGCCTGGAGTGACTCAGGGGGTGATCAGCCCCAGCATTTT	CAWSDSGGDQPQHF
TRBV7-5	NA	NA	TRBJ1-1	TGTGTCAGAACCGGACAGGGGGCTAGGGGCACTGAAGCTTTCTTT	CVRTGQGARGTEAFF
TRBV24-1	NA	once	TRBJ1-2	TGTGCCACCAGTGATGAGCCGAACTATGGCTACACCTTC	CATSDEPNYGYTF
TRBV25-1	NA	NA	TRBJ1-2	TGTGCCAGCAGTGGAGGAGAGGGCTATGGCTACACCTTC	CASSGGEGYGYTF
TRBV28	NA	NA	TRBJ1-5	TGTGCCAGCAGCGCATCCTGGCGGAATCAGCCCCAGCATTTT	CASSASWRNQPQHF
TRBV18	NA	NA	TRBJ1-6	TGTGCCAGCTCACCCCCCGGACTGTTTAATTCACCCCTCCACTTT	CASSPPGLFNSPLHF
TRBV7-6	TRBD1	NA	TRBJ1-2	TGTGCCAGCAGCTTAGCCAAGGACAGGGTAAACTATGGCTACACCTTC	CASSLAKDRVNYGYTF
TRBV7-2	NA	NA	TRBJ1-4	TGTGCCAGCAGCTTAGACCGGGAAAAACTGTTTTTT	CASSLDREKLFF
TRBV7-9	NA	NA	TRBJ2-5	TGTGCCAGCAGCTTAGCGGGGTCGGGTGAGACCCAGTACTTC	CASSLAGSGETQYF
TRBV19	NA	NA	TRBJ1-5	TGTGCCAGTAGTATAAGTTTAGACCCGGCACGCAATCAGCCCCAGCATTTT	CASSISLDPARNQPQHF
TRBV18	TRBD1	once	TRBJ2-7	TGTGCCAGCTCACCCACAGGGGTTTACGAGCAGTACTTC	CASSPTGVYEQYF
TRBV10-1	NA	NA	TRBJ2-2	TGCGCCAGCAGTCCCGGGACTTCCGGCACCGGGGAGCTGTTTTTT	CASSPGTSGTGELFF
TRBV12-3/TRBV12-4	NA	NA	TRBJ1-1	TGTGCCAGCACCCTCTACCCGAACACTGAAGCTTTCTTT	CASTLYPNTEAFF
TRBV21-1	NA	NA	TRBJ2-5	TGTGCCAGCAGCAAAACTCCTAAAGAGACCCAGTACTTC	CASSKTPKETQYF
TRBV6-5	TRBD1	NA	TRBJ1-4	TGTGCCAGCAGGGTGGGGACAGTAGATGAAAAACTGTTTTTT	CASRVGTVDEKLFF
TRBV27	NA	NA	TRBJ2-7	TGTGCCAGCATGGGACCTGTTTACGAGCAGTACTTC	CASMGPVYEQYF
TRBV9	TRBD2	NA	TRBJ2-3	TGTGCCAGCAGCTTGCGAGCGGGAGGAAGCACAGATACGCAGTATTTT	CASSLRAGGSTDTQYF
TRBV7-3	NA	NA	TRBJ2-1	TGTGCCAGCAGCTTAGTGGGTTCCAATGAGCAGTTCTTC	CASSLVGSNEQFF
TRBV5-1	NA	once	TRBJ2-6	TGCGCCAGCAGCTTGGGGCTCATCTTTTCTGGGGCCAACGTCCTGACTTTC	CASSLGLIFSGANVLTF
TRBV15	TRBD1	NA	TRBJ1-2	TGTGCCACCAGCAGAGCGACAGGGGGCCCCGGCTACACCTTC	CATSRATGGPGYTF
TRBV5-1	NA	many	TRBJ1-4	TGCGCCAGCACCCCGGAGTCTGGGCTACAGGGAGGGGAACTGTTTTTT	CASTPESGLQGGELFF
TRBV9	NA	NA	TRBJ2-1	TGTGCCAGCAGCGTAGGGTCGGGTTCTTCCTACAATGAGCAGTTCTTC	CASSVGSGSSYNEQFF
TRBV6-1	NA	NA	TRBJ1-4	TGTGCCAGCAGTGAAGTTCCCTTAGTCTGGGATGAAAAACTGTTTTTT	CASSEVPLVWDEKLFF
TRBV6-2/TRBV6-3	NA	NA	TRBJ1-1	TGTGCCAGCAGTTACCCCTTGGGGGGGAACACTGAAGCTTTCTTT	CASSYPLGGNTEAFF
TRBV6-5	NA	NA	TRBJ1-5	TGTGCCAGCAGTTGGAGGCTTAATCAGCCCCAGCATTTT	CASSWRLNQPQHF
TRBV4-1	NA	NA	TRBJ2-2	TGCGCCAGCAGCCGTAAATCAGGCATCGCGAACACCGGGGAGCTGTTTTTT	CASSRKSGIANTGELFF
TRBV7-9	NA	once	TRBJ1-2	TGTGCCAGCAGCTTGGGGACCAACGGCTACACCTTC	CASSLGTNGYTF
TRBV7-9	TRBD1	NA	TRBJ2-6	TGTGCCAGCAGAGGGACAGCTGGGGCCAACGTCCTGACTTTC	CASRGTAGANVLTF
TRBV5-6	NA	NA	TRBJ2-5	TGTGCCAGCAGCTTTCCGGACCCTCTATCGCAAGAGACCCAGTACTTC	CASSFPDPLSQETQYF
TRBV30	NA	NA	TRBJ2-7	TGTGCCTGGGACCCAGAGGGACATAAAATAGGGGAGCAGTACTTC	CAWDPEGHKIGEQYF
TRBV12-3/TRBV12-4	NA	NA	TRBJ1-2	TGTGCCAGCAGCCCCGCCAACAGCTATGGCTACACCTTC	CASSPANSYGYTF
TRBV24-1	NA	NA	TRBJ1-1	TGTGCCACCAGTGATTCAAGGGTATCGGGAGATACTGAAGCTTTCTTT	CATSDSRVSGDTEAFF
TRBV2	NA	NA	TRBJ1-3	TGTGCCAGCAGGGACACCTCTGGAAACACCATATATTTT	CASRDTSGNTIYF
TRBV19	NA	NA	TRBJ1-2	TGTGCCAGTAGTATAGAAGACAGCTCCCGGTTTCTGGGCTACACCTTC	CASSIEDSSRFLGYTF
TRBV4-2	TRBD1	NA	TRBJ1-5	TGTGCCAGCAGCCAAGGGGGACAGGGTTATCAGCCCCAGCATTTT	CASSQGGQGYQPQHF
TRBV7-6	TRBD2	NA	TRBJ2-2	TGTGCCAGCAGCTTAGTCCCGGCGGGACTAGCGGGAGATCCCGGGGAGCTGTTTTTT	CASSLVPAGLAGDPGELFF
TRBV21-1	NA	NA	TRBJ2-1	TGTGCCAGCAGCACACGTAACAATGAGCAGTTCTTC	CASSTRNNEQFF
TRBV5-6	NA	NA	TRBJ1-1	TGTGCCAGCAGCTTGGGGGTGAACACTGAAGCTTTCTTT	CASSLGVNTEAFF
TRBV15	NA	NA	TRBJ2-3	TGTGCCACCAGCAGAGATGGGTCCACAGATACGCAGTATTTT	CATSRDGSTDTQYF
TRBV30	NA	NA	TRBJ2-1	TGTGCCTGGACCGGAGGGACAGAGCAGTTCTTC	CAWTGGTEQFF
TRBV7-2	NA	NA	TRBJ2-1	TGTGCCAGCAGCTTAGCGAGGGCGACGGATGAGCAGTTCTTC	CASSLARATDEQFF
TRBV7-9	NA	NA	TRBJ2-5	TGTGCCAGCAGCGCGGACAAAGAGACCCAGTACTTC	CASSADKETQYF
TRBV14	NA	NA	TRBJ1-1	TGTGCCAGCAGCCCGCTTGGCGTAAGGACTGAAGCTTTCTTT	CASSPLGVRTEAFF
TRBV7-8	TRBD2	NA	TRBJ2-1	TGTGCCAGCAGCTTAGTTCGAGCGGGGAAGCCATACAATGAGCAGTTCTTC	CASSLVRAGKPYNEQFF
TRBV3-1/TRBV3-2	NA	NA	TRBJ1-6	TGTGCCAGCAGCCAAGGTAGCAGTGAAGATTCACCCCTCCACTTT	CASSQGSSEDSPLHF
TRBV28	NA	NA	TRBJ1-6	TGTGCCAGCAGGGGGACTACTTCACCCCTCCACTTT	CASRGTTSPLHF
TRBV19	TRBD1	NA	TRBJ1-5	TGTGCCAGTAGTATAGATCAGGGGGGGCAGCCCCAGCATTTT	CASSIDQGGQPQHF
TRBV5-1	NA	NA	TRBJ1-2	TGCGCCAGCAGCTTGTCGGCCCAGGCGGAGCATCGGGTGGGCTACACCTTC	CASSLSAQAEHRVGYTF
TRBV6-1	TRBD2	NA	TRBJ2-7	TGTGCCAGCAGTGAAGCCGGACTAGGCTACGAGCAGTACTTC	CASSEAGLGYEQYF
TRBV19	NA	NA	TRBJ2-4	TGTGCCAGTAGTATGAAAGAGCTAACGAACATTCAGTACTTC	CASSMKELTNIQYF
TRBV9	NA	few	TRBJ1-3	TGTGCCAGCAGCGTAGGAGGCGAGCACACCATATATTTT	CASSVGGEHTIYF
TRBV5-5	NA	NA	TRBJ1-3	TGTGCCAGCAGCCGTGCGGGTAGTTCTGGAAACACCATATATTTT	CASSRAGSSGNTIYF
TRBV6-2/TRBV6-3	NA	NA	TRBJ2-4	TGTGCCAGCAGTTACTTGGGACCAGAGGCCAAAAACATTCAGTACTTC	CASSYLGPEAKNIQYF
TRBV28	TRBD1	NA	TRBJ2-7	TGTGCCAGCAGTGTGGGACAGGGAATTCTATACGAGCAGTACTTC	CASSVGQGILYEQYF